This T cell receptor (beta chain) was captured in a study of shared clonotypes between healthy human individuals (dated by TCRdb to 2020 to 2021). Broadly, across the study: The cohort comprised two women and a few men aged 18 to 49 years. For each donor, three plates each were used for CD4 naive and CD4 memory, two plates were used for CD8 naive, and one plate was used for CD8 memory. Per donor, leukapheresis produced somewhere between about 0.8 and 9 billion PBMCs. To increase sequencing depth and limit assay-specific biases, different laboratories used diverse techniques to prepare libraries and sequence TCR repertoires. To estimate repertoire size and how much clonotype sharing occurs between individuals, the study deeply sequenced the blood TCR repertoires of roughly 5 healthy adults. The paper's findings and limits, for the study overall: Rarefaction of sorted-subset datasets indicated incomplete sequencing despite the large sequencing depth. Compared with non-shared clonotypes, clonotypes shared by all four sorted-subset donors had higher generation probabilities. The genetic and exposure-history diversity represented was limited by the small number of donors. Sampling was limited to blood, and TCR repertoires in tissue likely differ from TCR repertoires in blood. Sharing across several donors was observed for around 4.8% of naive CD4, less than 4% of naive CD8, over 2% of memory CD4, and approximately 0.41% of memory CD8 clonotypes. Based on pairwise subsampling, the degree of clonotype sharing among donors was expected to be affected by sequencing depth. Estimated clonotype richness was generally larger for naive than for memory subsets.

CD8 naive samples consisted of CD45RO-negative cells that were positively selected for CCR7, yielding a CD45RA+CCR7+ population without TemRA cells. The donors were healthy, HIV-negative adults who had no recently reported acute infections or vaccinations. Every donor was a Caucasian adult residing in Nashville, Tennessee, USA. Blood was obtained by leukapheresis, after which PBMCs were separated by Ficoll-Histopaque density gradient centrifugation and cryopreserved in liquid nitrogen vapor phase. Analytical flow cytometry was used to check the purity and quantity of every magnetically sorted T cell population. Genomic DNA was isolated from every sorted fraction and measured by UV absorbance on a Nanodrop 2000c. TCR CDR3 regions were amplified from genomic DNA by multiplex PCR using the deep immunoSEQ assay. Extracted genomic DNA from each cell subset was distributed evenly across all wells of several immunoSEQ 96-well plates, and each plate was treated as a replicate. For sorted subsets, each replicate PCR was loaded with roughly 200 ng genomic DNA, equivalent to roughly 30,000 T cell genomes. Purified libraries were measured with a Qubit 3.0 fluorometer, size-checked on a Bioanalyzer 2100, and measured again with the KAPA Library Quantification kit. Every immunoSEQ 96-well plate was sequenced on a dedicated single-read 150-cycle Illumina NextSeq 550 flow cell. As for the authors' bioinformatics: Because the immunoSEQ output held only junctional sequences and lacked quality scores, the filtering could not match the filtering applied to full-length reads. Sequences were annotated with PyIR, a Python wrapper for IgBLAST v1.9, and V/J genes and CDR3 were assigned using IMGT germline references. Reads with weak V/J assignments (E-value above 1e-6), missing CDR3, stop codons, out-of-frame junctions, or ambiguous translated residues were removed. V3J clonotypes were defined as sequences sharing the same inferred V gene, J gene, and CDR3 amino acid sequence. To compute the percentage overlap between repertoires, the number of shared unique clonotypes was divided by the size of the smaller repertoire. Richness of each repertoire was evaluated using RTK rarefaction, the Chao1 estimator, and Recon v2.1 estimates of unobserved clonotypes. Generation probabilities for all TCRbeta clonotypes obtained by the gDNA method from a few donors were computed using OLGA. The source is immuneACCESS, and TCRdb retained only in-frame sequences with V and J called. Part of the clones is not carried over; for the studies checked, unresolved V genes explain less than half of this, and the remainder is unexplained. The D gene and trimming were derived from the DNA, and the V and J assignments and clone size from that table. For this sample there are 2 million to 2.5 million clones; just under 95% appear just once. Jointly, the top ten make up 1.1% of the sample.

Trimming costs V 4 bases and J 6 bases, and their ends lie 24 bases apart. From the cysteine up to the phenylalanine, the CDR3 has a length of 17 residues. The only DNA kept is the CDR3, 51 bases in frame from the first base. CDR1 MNHEY and CDR2 SMNVEV are derived from the germline V gene (reference sequence). For this clone: What this receptor recognizes is not known. One base away there is no much larger clone; base qualities are not given.

This clonotype was obtained from a young man in good health. The sequence is built from TRBV27 and TRBJ1-2; the D region possibly corresponds to TRBD1 (6 bases align). Sequencing was done on a sample of naive CD8+ T cells sorted from blood. The label giving this sample's cell subset or site can be read as: CD45RA+CCR7+. CDR3 reads: CASSSIMTGGPGDGYTF. The sequence in DNA is TGTGCCAGCAGTTCCATCATGACAGGCGGCCCCGGTGATGGCTACACCTTC.